This T cell receptor beta chain was profiled in a study of a mutant IDH1 vaccine in newly diagnosed glioma. Study overall: Beginning 4-6 weeks after radiotherapy alone, or with temozolomide cycles, vaccination took place. Study outcomes and limitations: With respect to changes in top peripheral T cell clonotypes, pseudoprogression seemed unrelated.

Measured with immunoSEQ multiplex PCR; TCRdb has only the in-frame clones, and not every one. The sample lists around 120,000 clones, around 80% occurring once. Time point described: week 11, during vaccination. Topical imiquimod was applied with each vaccine dose, which held 300 ug of mutant IDH1 20-mer peptide. Per germline, CDR1 SQVTM and CDR2 ANQGSEA. This CDR3 contains 11 residues. Trimming took 6 bases from V and 7 from J; bases not matched to a gene: 1. Details on this clone: Its target is not known.

The sample was PBMCs, taken from a glioma patient whose treatment included an IDH1 peptide vaccine. This sequence was found in a man aged 35-49 years with glioma. This rearrangement joins TRBV29-1 to TRBJ1-2, with 11 bases aligning to TRBD1. The CDR3 nucleotides read TGCAGCGTCGGACAGGGGGCTGGCTACACCTTC. Amino acid sequence: CSVGQGAGYTF.